This TCR beta chain was identified during a study of T cell repertoires in cytomegalovirus infection (dated by TCRdb to the late 2010s). About the study as a whole: Donor HLA type was relevant to the analysis, because carriage of CMV infection together with the matching HLA type was indicated by public TCR beta signatures.

The research as a whole found: Carriers of CMV infection plus the relevant HLA type were discriminated by the cumulative frequency of public TCR beta family members in the study cohort and in an independent roughly 370-donor cohort. In the ex vivo response, HLA-C-restricted CMV-specific TCR beta clonotypes were dominant, and in two of eight donors the single most frequent clonotype came from this HLA-C-restricted group.

The CDR3 runs 18 amino acids, cysteine and phenylalanine included. The entry retains the CDR3 DNA only, 54 bases that are in frame from base 1. Germline trimming amounts to 5 bases on V and 0 bases on J, with 8 as the count of junction bases outside the gene matches. CDR1 SGHTA and CDR2 FQGNSA are derived from the germline V gene. This clonotype was counted ten times or more. Its antigen is not yet known. Base qualities are not provided; no much larger clone lies one nucleotide away. For sequencing, an Illumina HiSeq 1500 was employed. The raw public reads went through TCRdb reprocessing: fastp at Q25, MiXCR clone calling, in-frame beta chains kept. Each CDR3 protein gets just one entry, which takes the most common genes and DNA from the rows behind it. The sample records approximately 130,000 distinct CDR3 sequences, approximately 8.8% of which are singletons. The ten largest make up about 9.4% of the sample.

The sequence was collected from a human donor in good health (CMV status not recorded). Some clones in this sample may be carry-over from other donors' samples. Specimen: PBMCs. The V and J segments used are TRBV7-2 and TRBJ2-7; 15 central nucleotides agree with TRBD2. The sequenced DNA is TGTGCCAGCAGCCTGGGACTAGCGGGGGGAACCAGCTCCTACGAGCAGTACTTC. This codes for CASSLGLAGGTSSYEQYF.